The 25 T cell receptor beta chains reported below all come from one sample, sequenced in a study of response to subunit inactivated influenza vaccine. TCRdb redid the calling of the RT-PCR reads with MiXCR, one entry per CDR3 protein. The sample has a few hundred thousand distinct CDR3 sequences, roughly 15% seen once. This material consisted of PBMCs from blood, taken approximately 13 days after vaccination. These receptors were taken from a middle-aged man who received an inactivated influenza vaccine.

This clonotype appeared a few times. This sequence joins TRBV28 and TRBJ2-6; possible D gene TRBD1, 5 bases. Trimming left V 6 bases short and J 7 bases short, with 19 bases between. There are 16 residues in the CDR3. From germline, CDR1 is MDHEN and CDR2 SYDVKM. CDR3 loop: CASRAQGLRSANVLTF. The CDR3 nucleotides are TGTGCCAGCAGAGCTCAGGGTCTCAGATCCGCCAACGTCCTGACTTTC.

The rearrangement joins TRBV20-1 to TRBJ1-5; 7 bases agree with TRBD1. CDR3 length equals 13 residues. V trimming: 4 bases; J trimming: 5 bases; junction bases outside the gene matches: 5. Germline values: CDR1 DFQATT, CDR2 SNEGSKA (reference sequence). The CDR3 here is CSATRRGDQPQHF. The CDR3, as DNA: TGCAGTGCTACCCGCAGGGGGGATCAGCCCCAGCATTTT.

This rearrangement joins TRBV5-1 to TRBJ2-7; D gene uncertain. Germline CDR1 SGHRS, CDR2 YFSETQ. The CDR3 length is 14 residues. V was clipped by 5 bases and J by 3 bases, with 15 bases between them. CDR3 residues: CASREDDAYYEQYF. The CDR3 region has the DNA TGCGCCAGCAGGGAAGACGACGCTTACTACGAGCAGTACTTC.

This chain uses TRBV20-1 with TRBJ2-4; possibly TRBD2 for D (6 bases). Trimming removed 5 bases at V and 0 bases at J, with 17 bases between. This CDR3 contains 16 residues. Germline CDR1 DFQATT, CDR2 SNEGSKA (reference sequence). DNA for the CDR3: TGCAGTGCTTCCGGGACTTCTCAACTAGCCAAAAACATTCAGTACTTC. Its protein is CSASGTSQLAKNIQYF.

The chain employs TRBV7-6 and TRBJ2-3, with D possibly being TRBD1 (6 bases). The CDR3 is made up of 17 amino acids. Germline V CDR1 and CDR2: SGHVS, FNYEAQ. With 5 bases removed from V and 4 bases from J, the gap between germline ends came to 22 bases. As DNA, the CDR3 is TGTGCCAGCAGCCCCCTGTCGGCAGGGGAATTTCCAGATACGCAGTATTTT. It is translated as CASSPLSAGEFPDTQYF.

CDR3 sequence: CASSPRTGVGDTEAFF. The CDR3 nucleotides are TGCGCCAGCAGCCCGCGGACAGGGGTAGGGGACACTGAAGCTTTCTTT. V is TRBV5-1 and J is TRBJ1-1; 9 positions agree with TRBD1. The germline gives CDR1 SGHRS, CDR2 YFSETQ. The CDR3 runs 16 residues. After removal of 4 bases from V and 3 bases from J, the junction contained 10 bases not matched to a gene.

For this clonotype: The junction departs from germline at one end; a sequencing error may be responsible. The V call is TRBV6-2 or TRBV6-3, the J call TRBJ2-5; a possible D gene is TRBD1 (6 bases). CDR3 size: 13 residues. Germline V lookup: CDR1 MNHEY, CDR2 SVGEGT. CDR3 DNA sequence: TGTGCCAGCAACTCAGGGGATAGGGAGACCCAGCACTTC. Translating it yields CASNSGDRETQHF.

V usage is TRBV5-1 and J usage is TRBJ2-3; the D is unclear. CDR1 is SGHRS, CDR2 YFSETQ, per germline. Trimming cost V 0 bases and J 4 bases, with 6 bases left between them. This CDR3 has 13 residues. The CDR3 DNA is TGCGCCAGCAGCTTGGGCGAGGCAGATACGCAGTATTTT. Its translation: CASSLGEADTQYF.

The rearrangement joins TRBV9 to TRBJ2-1, with 8 bases fitting TRBD2. Germline V gene data show CDR1 as SGDLS and CDR2 as YYNGEE. The junction had 7 bases not matched to a gene; V was cut back by 4 bases and J by 4 bases. The CDR3 covers 15 residues. The CDR3 is CASSHTSGLYNEQFF. The CDR3 DNA is TGTGCCAGCAGCCATACTAGCGGTTTGTACAATGAGCAGTTCTTC. The full variable domain, its missing parts supplied by reference TRBV9 and TRBJ2-1, is DSGVTQTPKHLITATGQRVTLRCSPRSGDLSVYWYQQSLDQGLQFLIQYYNGEERAKGNILERFSAQQFPDLHSELNLSSLELGDSALYFCASSHTSGLYNEQFFGPGTRLTVL.

The chain recombines TRBV12-3 or TRBV12-4 with TRBJ1-5, with D possibly being TRBD1 (6 bases). Deletions cut 3 bases from V and 3 bases from J, with 9 bases between. The CDR3 is 14 amino acids. CDR3 nucleotide sequence: TGTGCCAGCAGTTTCGGGGACACCAATCAGCCCCAGCATTTT. The encoded protein is CASSFGDTNQPQHF.

A few counts support this clonotype. The chain links TRBV5-1 to TRBJ2-7; no clear D. The CDR3 has 15 amino acids. Trimming took 4 bases from V and 0 from J, leaving 14 bases between them. The germline V gene encodes CDR1 SGHRS and CDR2 YFSETQ. As DNA, the CDR3 is TGCGCCAGCAGCCTCGCGCATACGAACTCCTACGAGCAGTACTTC. It specifies CASSLAHTNSYEQYF.

The V call is TRBV6-2 or TRBV6-3, the J call TRBJ1-1; D uncertain. Trimming took 4 bases from V and 4 from J, leaving 13 bases between them. The CDR3 spans 14 residues. Looked up from germline, CDR1 is MNHEY and CDR2 is SVGEGT. CDR3 sequence reads: CASSSLSLGTEAFF. The DNA of the CDR3 is TGTGCCAGCAGTTCCCTCAGCCTGGGCACTGAAGCTTTCTTT.

This sequence joins TRBV4-2 and TRBJ1-2; 7 positions match TRBD1. The V and J ends lost 0 bases and 1 base, in that order; junction bases with no gene match: 5. There are 16 residues in the CDR3. CDR1 LGHNA and CDR2 YNFKEQ come from the germline V gene. The CDR3 DNA is TGTGCCAGCAGCCAAGAGGAGGCAGGGGGTAACTATGGCTACACCTTC. Protein product: CASSQEEAGGNYGYTF.

This clonotype was seen a handful of times. The V call is TRBV5-1, the J call TRBJ2-5; 8 positions match TRBD2. CDR3 size: 14 residues. In germline, CDR1 is SGHRS, CDR2 YFSETQ. The ends lost 1 base at V and 5 bases at J; junction bases unmatched: 4. The CDR3 DNA reads as TGCGCCAGCAGCTTGACGGGGGGGCATGAGACCCAGTACTTC. It yields the protein CASSLTGGHETQYF.

This clonotype showed up just a few times. J is TRBJ2-3 and V is TRBV15; tentatively, D is TRBD1 (7 bases). CDR1 is LNHNV and CDR2 is YYDKDF in the germline V gene (reference sequence). This CDR3 is built from 16 residues. Trimming removed 0 bases at V and 5 bases at J, with 15 bases between. CDR3 sequence: CATSRDRAGGRDTQYF. The CDR3 coding sequence is TGTGCCACCAGCAGAGATAGGGCAGGGGGGAGAGATACGCAGTATTTT.

The chain links TRBV12-3 or TRBV12-4 to TRBJ2-2; 8 bases line up with TRBD1. This CDR3 spans 19 amino acids. Losses at the gene ends were 6 bases for V and 4 bases for J; bases not matched to a gene: 19. CDR3 amino acids: CASSPLLPTGAAGTGELFF. For the CDR3, the DNA is TGTGCCAGCAGCCCCCTCCTTCCGACAGGGGCCGCGGGCACCGGGGAGCTGTTTTTT.

This clonotype was found a few times. The rearrangement uses TRBV5-1 and TRBJ2-7, with D perhaps matching TRBD1 or TRBD2 (7 bases each). The CDR3 has 18 residues. Germline CDR1 SGHRS, CDR2 YFSETQ. With 0 bases removed from V and 3 bases from J, the gap between germline ends came to 22 bases. CDR3 sequence: CASSLAPGGVSQYYEQYF. The CDR3 nucleotides are TGCGCCAGCAGCTTGGCCCCAGGGGGGGTGTCTCAATACTACGAGCAGTACTTC.

This clonotype occurred a few times. This chain uses TRBV4-3 with TRBJ2-4; 8 bases agree with TRBD1. Trimming cost V 0 bases and J 6 bases; bases outside gene matches: 16. The CDR3 has 19 residues. Per germline, CDR1 LGHNA and CDR2 YSLEER. The CDR3 is CASSQDWGQDRLELNIQYF. The DNA of the CDR3 is TGCGCCAGCAGCCAAGATTGGGGACAGGACCGTCTTGAATTAAACATTCAGTACTTC.

This clonotype was picked up many times. The rearrangement links TRBV5-1 to TRBJ2-1, with D perhaps matching TRBD1 (7 bases). The germline gives CDR1 SGHRS, CDR2 YFSETQ. Trimming removed 4 bases at V and 9 bases at J, with 14 bases between. The CDR3 spans 13 residues. This CDR3 is CASSPPQGGEQFF. CDR3 bases: TGCGCCAGCAGCCCTCCCCAGGGGGGTGAGCAGTTCTTC.

The V and J genes are TRBV5-6 and TRBJ2-7, with D uncertain. The germline gives CDR1 SGHDT, CDR2 YYEEEE. CDR3 length: 14 residues. Trimming took 4 bases from V and 2 from J, leaving 13 bases between them. Here the CDR3 DNA reads TGTGCCAGCAGCCGTGGGGAAGCGACCTACGAGCAGTACTTC. Amino acid sequence: CASSRGEATYEQYF.

V is TRBV7-2 and J is TRBJ1-5; D uncertain. V dropped 4 bases and J dropped 3 bases, with 10 bases sitting between them. This CDR3 spans 14 amino acids. Germline V gene sequence: CDR1 SGHTA, CDR2 FQGNSA. CDR3 sequence: CASSSPGNNQPQHF. In nucleotides, the CDR3 is TGTGCCAGCAGCTCGCCTGGGAACAATCAGCCCCAGCATTTT.

The chain uses TRBV20-1 and TRBJ2-2; 7 nucleotides line up with TRBD2. CDR3 length: 15 residues. Germline values: CDR1 DFQATT, CDR2 SNEGSKA (reference sequence). V gave up 6 bases and J gave up 5 bases; unmatched junction bases: 12. The CDR3 DNA reads as TGCAGTGCCAAGTTGACTAGCTATTCGACCGGGGAGCTGTTTTTT. Protein sequence: CSAKLTSYSTGELFF.

This clonotype has just a few counts. V is TRBV5-1 and J is TRBJ2-6; D uncertain. The germline V and J ends were trimmed by 2 bases and 0 bases, with 9 bases remaining between them. Germline CDR1 is SGHRS and CDR2 is YFSETQ. This CDR3 comprises 16 residues. This chain's CDR3 is CASSLGRPSGANVLTF. CDR3 sequence (DNA): TGCGCCAGCAGCTTAGGACGGCCCTCTGGGGCCAACGTCCTGACTTTC.

This clonotype was observed a few times. DNA for the CDR3: TGTGCCTGGACCCGTTTGGGGTCCAGCACAGATACGCAGTATTTT. Translating it yields CAWTRLGSSTDTQYF. The gene calls are TRBV30 and TRBJ2-3, with D hard to call. This CDR3 has 15 amino acids. CDR1 is GTSNPN, CDR2 SVGIG, per germline (reference sequence). Trimming took 4 bases from V and 0 from J, leaving 14 bases between them.

CDR3 loop: CASRLLGQGERYEQYF. The CDR3 bases are TGTGCCAGCAGACTCCTCGGACAGGGGGAGCGCTACGAGCAGTACTTC. The chain is built from TRBV11-2 and TRBJ2-7; 10 bases are a match to TRBD1. The CDR3 is 16 amino acids. The germline V gene encodes CDR1 SGHAT and CDR2 FQNNGV. V dropped 6 bases and J dropped 3; count of bases not matched to a gene: 11.